This T cell receptor (beta chain) was sequenced during a study of T cells in Graves' hyperthyroidism and ophthalmopathy. Study-level results: A model using 13 V-J features told ophthalmopathy apart from stable hyperthyroidism.

RNA transcripts yielded amplified TCR beta CDR3 regions. First-round RT-PCR with HTBI primers amplified the TCR CDR3 region. TCRdb fed the multiplex PCR reads into MiXCR, producing one record per CDR3 protein. This sample has some 510,000 distinct CDR3 sequences, with 20% found just once. Orbital computed tomography and thyroid ultrasound, together with serum TRAb and thyroxine and clinical symptoms, were used for diagnoses. Details on this clonotype: Its specificity is not known. The CDR3 carries no conserved terminal phenylalanine or tryptophan, so it likely arises from a read error.

The CDR3 spans 16 residues. V was clipped by 0 bases and J by 1 base, with 9 bases between them. CDR1 is SGHAT and CDR2 is FQNNGV in the germline V gene. The V gene is TRBV11-2, the J gene TRBJ2-2; maybe TRBD2 (6 bases). This sequence originates from a man between 18 and 29 years old with Graves' hyperthyroidism. The sequenced material came from blood. DNA of the CDR3: TGTGCCAGCAGCTTAGAGGGAGGACTGAACACCGGGGAGCTGTTTTAT. Residues: CASSLEGGLNTGELFY.